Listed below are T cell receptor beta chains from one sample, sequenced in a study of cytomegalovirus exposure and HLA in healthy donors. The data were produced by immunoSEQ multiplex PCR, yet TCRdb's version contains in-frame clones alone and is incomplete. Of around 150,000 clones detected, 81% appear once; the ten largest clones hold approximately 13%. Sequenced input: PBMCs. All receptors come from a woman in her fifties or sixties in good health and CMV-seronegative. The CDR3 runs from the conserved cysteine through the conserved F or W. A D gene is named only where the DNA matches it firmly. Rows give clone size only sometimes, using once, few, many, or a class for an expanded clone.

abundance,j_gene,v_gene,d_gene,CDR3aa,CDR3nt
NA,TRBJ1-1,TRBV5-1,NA,CASSFSMTGNTEAFF,TGCGCCAGCAGCTTCTCGATGACAGGGAACACTGAAGCTTTCTTT
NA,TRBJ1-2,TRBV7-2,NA,CASSPGEGF,TGTGCCAGCAGCCCCGGGGAGGGCTTC
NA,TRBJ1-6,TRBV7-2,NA,CATRGGNSYNSPLHF,TGTGCCACTCGAGGGGGTAACTCCTATAATTCACCCCTCCACTTT
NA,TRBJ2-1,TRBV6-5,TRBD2,CASTAGNNEQFF,TGTGCCAGCACAGCGGGAAACAATGAGCAGTTCTTC
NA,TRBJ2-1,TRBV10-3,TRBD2,CAIGGLADNEQFF,TGTGCCATCGGGGGACTAGCGGACAATGAGCAGTTCTTC
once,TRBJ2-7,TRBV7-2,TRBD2,CASSPGAGEGYEQYF,TGTGCCAGCAGCCCCGGAGCGGGAGAAGGATACGAGCAGTACTTC
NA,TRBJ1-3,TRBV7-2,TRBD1,CASSRQGSSGNTIYF,TGTGCCAGCAGCCGACAGGGGAGCTCTGGAAACACCATATATTTT
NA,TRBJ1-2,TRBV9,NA,CASRDTSNYGYTF,TGTGCCAGCAGGGACACCTCTAACTATGGCTACACCTTC
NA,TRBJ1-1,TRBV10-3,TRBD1,CAISETPGQGEAEAFF,TGTGCCATCAGTGAGACACCGGGACAGGGGGAGGCTGAAGCTTTCTTT
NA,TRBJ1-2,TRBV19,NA,CASSIVSGDGYTF,TGTGCCAGTAGTATAGTCTCGGGGGATGGCTACACCTTC
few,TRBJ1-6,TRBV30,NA,CAWSRAGGPLHF,TGTGCCTGGAGTCGGGCAGGAGGACCCCTCCACTTT
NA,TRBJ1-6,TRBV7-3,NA,CASSLDRQYNSPLHF,TGTGCCAGCAGCCTCGACCGACAGTATAATTCACCCCTCCACTTT
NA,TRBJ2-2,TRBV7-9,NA,CSSSLGQGHTGELFF,TGTTCCAGCAGCTTGGGGCAGGGGCACACCGGGGAGCTGTTTTTT
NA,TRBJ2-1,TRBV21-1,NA,CASSPHRTSGRAIEYNEQFF,TGTGCCAGCAGCCCGCACCGGACTAGCGGGAGGGCCATTGAGTACAATGAGCAGTTCTTC
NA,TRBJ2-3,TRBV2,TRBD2,CASSPGTSGDTQYF,TGTGCCAGCAGTCCGGGGACTAGCGGAGATACGCAGTATTTT
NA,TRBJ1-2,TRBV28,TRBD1,CASREEGSTGQAYGYTF,TGTGCCAGCAGAGAAGAAGGAAGTACTGGACAGGCCTATGGCTACACCTTC
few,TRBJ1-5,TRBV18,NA,CASSPGNAGNNQPQHF,TGTGCCAGCTCACCAGGAAATGCCGGGAACAATCAGCCCCAGCATTTT
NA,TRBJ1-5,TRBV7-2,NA,CASSFPGAGNQPQHF,TGTGCCAGCAGCTTTCCTGGGGCTGGCAATCAGCCCCAGCATTTT
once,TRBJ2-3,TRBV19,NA,CASSMDGGTDTQYF,TGTGCCAGTAGTATGGACGGGGGAACAGATACGCAGTATTTT
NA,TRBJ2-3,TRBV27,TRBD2,CASRPGTSFVVDTQYF,TGTGCCAGCAGACCAGGGACTAGCTTCGTGGTAGATACGCAGTATTTT
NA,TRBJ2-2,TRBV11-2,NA,CASSLPPGAGTGELFF,TGTGCCAGCAGCTTGCCCCCGGGTGCGGGGACCGGGGAGCTGTTTTTT
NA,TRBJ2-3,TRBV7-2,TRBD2,CASSLAGRGDTDTQYF,TGTGCCAGCAGCTTAGCGGGGCGGGGGGACACAGATACGCAGTATTTT
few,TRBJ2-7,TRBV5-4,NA,CASSPDELAGEQYF,TGTGCCAGCAGCCCGGACGAACTAGCTGGGGAGCAGTACTTC
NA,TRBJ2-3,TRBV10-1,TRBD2,CASSAGLAGGGTQYF,TGCGCCAGCAGTGCCGGACTAGCGGGGGGGGGTACGCAGTATTTT
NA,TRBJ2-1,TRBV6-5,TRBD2,CASSRTSGRGGEQFF,TGTGCCAGCAGTCGTACTAGCGGGAGGGGGGGTGAGCAGTTCTTC
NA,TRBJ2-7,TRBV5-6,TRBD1,CASSPGQGKGQTYEQYF,TGTGCCAGCAGCCCCGGACAGGGGAAGGGCCAAACCTACGAGCAGTACTTC